The entry that follows covers one T cell receptor (beta chain) sequence. The entry originates in a study of cytomegalovirus exposure and HLA in healthy donors. Researchers ran the PCR with 60 Vbeta and 13 Jbeta primers. The repertoire was sequenced with immunoSEQ multiplex PCR; TCRdb's copy has only in-frame clones and lacks some. The table has about 150,000 clones, about four fifths seen once. The CDR3 totals 15 residues. From germline, CDR1 is LNHDA and CDR2 SQIVND (reference sequence). The V end lost 5 bases, the J end lost 5 bases, and 17 bases lay between the germline ends. The sample comprised PBMCs. This chain uses TRBV19 with TRBJ2-3, with D maybe TRBD1 (6 bases). This receptor was identified in a male donor in good health and CMV-seronegative. CDR3 nucleotide sequence: TGTGCCAGTAGTTCCCTCACAGGGTTCATAGATACGCAGTATTTT. Protein: CASSSLTGFIDTQYF. Using reference TRBV19 and TRBJ2-3 for the parts outside the CDR3, the full variable domain is DGGITQSPKYLFRKEGQNVTLSCEQNLNHDAMYWYRQDPGQGLRLIYYSQIVNDFQKGDIAEGYSVSREKKESFPLTVTSAQKNPTAFYLCASSSLTGFIDTQYFGPGTRLTVL.